This is a list of T cell receptor beta chains from one sample in a study of blood T cell repertoires in COVID-19. The protocol was immunoSEQ multiplex PCR, while the TCRdb copy is restricted to in-frame clones and leaves out a portion. The sample consists of 50,000 to 65,000 clones, 82% of them appearing once. Sequencing was done on a sample of peripheral blood. These receptors originate from a woman in her sixties or seventies with acute or convalescent COVID-19. The CDR3 runs from the conserved cysteine through the conserved F or W. A D gene is named only where the DNA matches it firmly. Not all rows give a size; the values are once, few, many and, for expanded clones, a class.

>TRBV10-1|-|TRBJ1-1|once
TGCGCCAGCAGAGCCAGGGAGAACACTGAAGCTTTCTTT
CASRARENTEAFF
>TRBV9|-|TRBJ1-1|-
TGTGCCAGCAGCGTAGCGGCAGGCTCTGGTACTGAAGCTTTCTTT
CASSVAAGSGTEAFF
>TRBV6-1|TRBD1|TRBJ1-2|-
TGTGCCAGCAGTGAGGGGACAGGGCCTAACTATGGCTACACCTTC
CASSEGTGPNYGYTF
>TRBV9|TRBD1|TRBJ2-7|-
TGTGCCAGCAGCCGGACAGGGGACATCTACGAGCAGTACTTC
CASSRTGDIYEQYF
>TRBV7-8|-|TRBJ2-7|once
TGTGCCAGCAGCTTAGCGATGGGACACTACGAGCAGTACTTC
CASSLAMGHYEQYF
>TRBV6-4|-|TRBJ2-7|once
TGTGCCAGCAGTGAAAACCACGCGCTCATACGGGAGCAGTACTTC
CASSENHALIREQYF
>TRBV3-1/TRBV3-2|-|TRBJ2-3|-
TGTGCCAGCAGCCACCAGGGGCCGGCAGATACGCAGTATTTT
CASSHQGPADTQYF
>TRBV5-6|-|TRBJ1-2|-
TGTGCCAGCAGCGTCGGGACACCGCGTGCTGCCTATGGCTACACCTTC
CASSVGTPRAAYGYTF
>TRBV6-2/TRBV6-3|-|TRBJ1-2|-
TGTGCCAGCAGTTACTCGGTGGGCTGGGGCTACACCTTC
CASSYSVGWGYTF
>TRBV19|TRBD1|TRBJ2-6|-
TGTGCCAGTAGTTATAAGGGACAGGGTACAGCTGGGGCCAACGTCCTGACTTTC
CASSYKGQGTAGANVLTF
>TRBV5-6|-|TRBJ1-5|few
TGTGCCAGCAGCTTGGACGGTATCAATCAGCCCCAGCATTTT
CASSLDGINQPQHF
>TRBV18|-|TRBJ1-2|-
TGTGCCAGCTCACCAAATGGGCAGGGGACTAACTATGGCTACACCTTC
CASSPNGQGTNYGYTF
>TRBV30|-|TRBJ1-5|few
TGTGCCTGGAGTGTAGGGGGTAATAGCAATCAGCCCCAGCATTTT
CAWSVGGNSNQPQHF
>TRBV3-1/TRBV3-2|TRBD1|TRBJ1-4|few
TGTGCCAGCAGCCTTTCCGGGACAGGGAATGAAAAACTGTTTTTT
CASSLSGTGNEKLFF
>TRBV9|TRBD1|TRBJ2-7|once
TGTGCCAGCAGCGCAAATAGGGACAGGGTATCCGACGAGCAGTACTTC
CASSANRDRVSDEQYF